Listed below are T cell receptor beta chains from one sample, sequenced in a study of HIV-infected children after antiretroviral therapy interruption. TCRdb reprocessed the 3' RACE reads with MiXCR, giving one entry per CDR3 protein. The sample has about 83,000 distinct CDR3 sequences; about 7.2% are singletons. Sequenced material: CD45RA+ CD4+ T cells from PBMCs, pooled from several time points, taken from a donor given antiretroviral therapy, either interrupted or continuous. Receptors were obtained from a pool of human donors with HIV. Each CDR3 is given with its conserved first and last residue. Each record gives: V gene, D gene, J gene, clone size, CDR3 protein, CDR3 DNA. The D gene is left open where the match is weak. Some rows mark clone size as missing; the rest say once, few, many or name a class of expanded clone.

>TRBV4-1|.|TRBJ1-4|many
CASSHPRATRADEKLFF
TGCGCCAGCAGCCACCCGCGGGCTACCCGGGCCGATGAAAAACTGTTTTTT
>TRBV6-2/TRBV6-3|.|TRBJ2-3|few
CASSYPIKTSQLEGTDTQYF
TGTGCCAGCAGTTACCCGATTAAGACATCCCAGCTGGAGGGGACAGATACGCAGTATTTT
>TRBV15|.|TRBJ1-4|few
CATSRDRGEKLFF
TGTGCCACCAGCAGAGATCGGGGTGAAAAACTGTTTTTT
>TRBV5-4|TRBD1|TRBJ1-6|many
CASSLGLTGARSPLHF
TGTGCCAGCAGCTTGGGGCTGACAGGGGCAAGGTCACCCCTCCACTTT
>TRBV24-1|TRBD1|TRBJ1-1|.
CAIHTPLGQGLMNTEAFF
TGTGCCATCCACACCCCCCTGGGACAGGGGTTGATGAACACTGAAGCTTTCTTT
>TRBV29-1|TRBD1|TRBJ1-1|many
CSVGTGGAFF
TGCAGCGTAGGGACAGGGGGAGCTTTCTTT
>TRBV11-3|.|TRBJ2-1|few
CASSLRRRLTVEQFF
TGTGCCAGCAGCCTCCGCCGCAGACTAACGGTTGAGCAGTTCTTC
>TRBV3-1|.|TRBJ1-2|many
CASGSDHTF
TGTGCCAGCGGTAGCGACCACACCTTC
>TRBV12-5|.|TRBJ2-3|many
CASGLDPDTQYF
TGTGCTAGTGGTTTGGATCCAGATACGCAGTATTTT
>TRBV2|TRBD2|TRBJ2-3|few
CASILLASTDTQYF
TGTGCCAGCATCCTACTAGCGAGCACAGATACGCAGTATTTT
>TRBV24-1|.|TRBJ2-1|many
CATRAAAGEQFF
TGTGCCACCAGGGCTGCCGCGGGTGAGCAGTTCTTC
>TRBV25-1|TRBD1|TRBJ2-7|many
CASSDRGRFEQYF
TGTGCCAGCAGTGACAGGGGGCGATTCGAGCAGTACTTC
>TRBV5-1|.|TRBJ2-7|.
CASSLKSTYEQYF
TGCGCCAGCAGCTTGAAAAGCACCTACGAGCAGTACTTC
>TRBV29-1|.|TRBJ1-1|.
CSVSIGTQRTEAFF
TGCAGCGTTTCGATCGGGACGCAGAGGACAGAAGCTTTCTTT
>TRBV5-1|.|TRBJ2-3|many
CASAGVSTDTQYF
TGCGCCAGCGCCGGTGTCAGCACAGATACGCAGTATTTT
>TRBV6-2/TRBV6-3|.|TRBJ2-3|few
CASSSPPDTQYF
TGTGCCAGCAGCTCACCTCCAGATACGCAGTATTTT
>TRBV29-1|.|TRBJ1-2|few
CSVGPRAGYYGYTF
TGCAGCGTGGGGCCCCGGGCTGGGTACTATGGCTACACCTTC
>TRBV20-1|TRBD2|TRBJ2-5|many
CSAVFPLAGEKTQYF
TGCAGTGCCGTCTTTCCACTAGCGGGGGAGAAGACCCAGTACTTC
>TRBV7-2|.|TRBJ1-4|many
CASSRTLTANEKLFF
TGTGCCAGCAGTCGTACGCTCACCGCTAATGAAAAACTGTTTTTT
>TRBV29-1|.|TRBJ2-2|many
CSVDRGTGELFF
TGCAGCGTTGACAGGGGCACCGGGGAGCTGTTTTTT
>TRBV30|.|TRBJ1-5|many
CAWSTDRVGAGNQPQHF
TGTGCCTGGAGTACCGACAGAGTGGGGGCGGGCAATCAGCCCCAGCATTTT
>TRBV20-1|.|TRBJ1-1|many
CSASEGGVAFF
TGCAGTGCTAGTGAGGGGGGAGTTGCTTTCTTT
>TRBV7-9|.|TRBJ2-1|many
CASSLGDKNINEQFF
TGTGCCAGCAGCTTAGGAGACAAGAACATCAATGAGCAGTTCTTC
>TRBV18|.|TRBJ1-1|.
CASSPSQNTEAFF
TGTGCCAGTTCACCGTCACAGAACACTGAAGCTTTCTTT
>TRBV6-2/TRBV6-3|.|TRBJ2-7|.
CASRVQNEQYF
TGTGCCAGCAGAGTTCAAAACGAGCAGTACTTC
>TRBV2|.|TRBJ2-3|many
CASKGERVLTADTQYF
TGTGCCAGCAAGGGAGAGCGGGTCCTAACAGCAGATACGCAGTATTTT
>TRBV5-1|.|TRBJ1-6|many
CASSLDSPSPLHF
TGCGCCAGCAGCTTGGACAGTCCGTCACCCCTCCACTTT
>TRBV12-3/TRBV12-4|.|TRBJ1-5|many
CASRKSEGYQPQHF
TGTGCCAGCAGGAAGAGTGAGGGTTATCAGCCCCAGCATTTT
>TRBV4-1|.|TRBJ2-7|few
CASSQVTGPTDEQYF
TGCGCCAGCAGCCAAGTCACCGGCCCTACTGACGAGCAGTACTTC
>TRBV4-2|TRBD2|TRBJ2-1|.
CASRPAGGLYNEQFF
TGTGCCAGCAGACCAGCGGGGGGGCTCTACAATGAGCAGTTCTTC
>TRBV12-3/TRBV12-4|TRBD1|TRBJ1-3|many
CASSPTGYGNTIYF
TGTGCCAGCAGTCCGACAGGGTACGGAAACACCATATATTTT
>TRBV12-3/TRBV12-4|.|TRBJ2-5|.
CASSGWVPQETQYF
TGTGCCAGCAGCGGATGGGTCCCTCAAGAGACCCAGTACTTC
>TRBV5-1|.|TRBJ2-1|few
CASSLEATQFF
TGCGCCAGCAGCTTGGAAGCGACGCAGTTCTTC
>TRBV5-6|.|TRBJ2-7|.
CASSLGGRTNSYEQYF
TGTGCCAGCAGCCTCGGGGGCAGGACGAATTCCTACGAGCAGTACTTC
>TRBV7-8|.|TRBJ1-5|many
CASSLAMGNQPQHF
TGTGCCAGCAGCTTAGCGATGGGAAATCAGCCCCAGCATTTT
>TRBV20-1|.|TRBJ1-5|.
CSAEGRDSNQPQHF
TGCAGTGCAGAGGGACGGGACAGCAATCAGCCCCAGCATTTT
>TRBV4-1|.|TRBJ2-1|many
CASSPVRGRRGSYNEQFF
TGCGCCAGCAGCCCAGTAAGGGGGCGGAGGGGATCCTACAATGAGCAGTTCTTC
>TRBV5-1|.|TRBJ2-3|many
CASSLRVDSSTDTQYF
TGCGCCAGCAGCTTAAGGGTAGACTCTAGCACAGATACGCAGTATTTT
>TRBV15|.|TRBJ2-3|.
CATSREGAMTQYF
TGTGCCACCAGCAGAGAGGGGGCAATGACGCAGTATTTT
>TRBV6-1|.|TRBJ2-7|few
CASSPWSREQYF
TGTGCCAGCAGTCCCTGGAGTCGAGAGCAGTACTTC
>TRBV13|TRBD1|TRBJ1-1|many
CASSTRPFGTGRTEAFF
TGTGCCAGCAGCACCCGCCCTTTCGGGACAGGGAGGACTGAAGCTTTCTTT
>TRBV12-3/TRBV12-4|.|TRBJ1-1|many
CASSLNRKAEAFF
TGTGCCAGCAGTTTAAACAGAAAGGCTGAAGCTTTCTTT
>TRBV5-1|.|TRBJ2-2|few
CASSLGHSNTGELFF
TGCGCCAGCAGCTTGGGGCACTCGAACACCGGGGAGCTGTTTTTT
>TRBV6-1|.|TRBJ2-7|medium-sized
CASSEGTSSEQYF
TGTGCCAGCAGTGAAGGGACGTCCAGCGAGCAGTACTTC
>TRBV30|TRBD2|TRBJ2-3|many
CAWSPRGLADFTDTQYF
TGTGCCTGGAGTCCACGGGGACTAGCGGACTTCACAGATACGCAGTATTTT
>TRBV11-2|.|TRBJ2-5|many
CASSLAGLQETQYF
TGTGCCAGCAGCTTAGCGGGACTTCAAGAGACCCAGTACTTC